Shown below are 19 T cell receptor beta chains from a single sample sequenced in a study of blood T cell repertoires in COVID-19. Profiled with immunoSEQ multiplex PCR; TCRdb holds only in-frame clones, not every one. This table holds over 200,000 clones, 80% to 90% found once. What was sequenced was PBMCs or T cells enriched from blood (not recorded which). The receptors come from a woman under 40 who had been exposed to COVID-19.

The chain employs TRBV5-5 and TRBJ2-1; D is unclear. The CDR3 runs 14 residues. Per germline, CDR1 SGHKS and CDR2 YYEKEE (reference sequence). Trimming pared 0 bases from V and 10 bases from J, leaving 14 bases between. The CDR3 region is CASSLGTRLGEQFF. The CDR3 region has the DNA TGTGCCAGCAGCTTGGGAACCAGATTGGGCGAGCAGTTCTTC.

The chain is built from TRBV28 and TRBJ1-2; perhaps TRBD1 as D (5 bases). With 4 bases removed from V and 5 bases from J, the gap between germline ends came to 14 bases. CDR3 length equals 14 residues. Germline V CDR1 and CDR2: MDHEN, SYDVKM. The CDR3 loop reads CASSSPGPPYGYTF. DNA for the CDR3: TGTGCCAGCAGTTCGCCAGGGCCCCCTTATGGCTACACCTTC.

This chain uses TRBV28 with TRBJ1-2; 9 bases map to TRBD1. Germline V gene sequence: CDR1 MDHEN, CDR2 SYDVKM. The CDR3 contains 13 residues. The V and J ends lost 3 bases and 8 bases, in that order; junction bases with no gene match: 4. DNA for the CDR3: TGTGCCAGCAGTTTTTCGGACAGGGGCGGCTACACCTTC. Residues: CASSFSDRGGYTF.

This rearrangement joins TRBV19 to TRBJ2-7, with 8 nucleotides matching TRBD1. From germline, CDR1 is LNHDA and CDR2 SQIVND (reference sequence). The CDR3 sequence is 15 residues long. J lost 4 bases, V lost 3 bases, and 8 bases had no gene match. CDR3 residues: CASSMIGQGPYEQYF. The DNA of the CDR3 is TGTGCCAGTAGTATGATCGGACAGGGCCCATACGAGCAGTACTTC.

The chain combines TRBV6-5 with TRBJ1-2, with D tentatively TRBD1 (5 bases). CDR1 and CDR2 from the germline V gene are MNHEY and SVGAGI. V was cut by 5 bases and J by 3 bases, with 7 bases left in between. The CDR3 covers 12 residues. The CDR3 DNA reads as TGTGCCAGCAGTACCAGGGACTATGGCTACACCTTC. This codes for CASSTRDYGYTF.

V and J are TRBV6-5 and TRBJ2-7; D perhaps matches TRBD1 (5 bases). Germline lookup yields CDR1 MNHEY and CDR2 SVGAGI. Trimming cost V 4 bases and J 2 bases, with 12 bases left between them. The CDR3 is 14 residues long. The CDR3 reads CASSWGQHTYEQYF. The CDR3 DNA reads as TGTGCCAGCAGTTGGGGCCAGCACACCTACGAGCAGTACTTC.

J is TRBJ2-7 and V is TRBV5-6; tentative D call: TRBD1 (5 bases). Trimming stripped 5 bases from V and 3 bases from J, with 12 bases between. The germline gives CDR1 SGHDT, CDR2 YYEEEE. The CDR3 has 13 amino acids. The CDR3 DNA reads as TGTGCCAGCAGAAGGGGCCCAGTCTACGAGCAGTACTTC. It codes for CASRRGPVYEQYF.

The count of this clone is one. The gene calls are TRBV5-4 and TRBJ1-2; 11 bases line up with TRBD1. Per the germline V gene, CDR1 is SGHNT and CDR2 is YYREEE (reference sequence). The CDR3 has 15 amino acids. After removal of 5 bases from V and 5 bases from J, the junction contained 8 bases not matched to a gene. CDR3 sequence (DNA): TGTGCCAGCAGAACGGACAGGGGGCGACTATATGGCTACACCTTC. It is translated as CASRTDRGRLYGYTF.

About this clone itself: Other DNA sequences of this sample code for an identical CDR3. The rearrangement links TRBV5-1 to TRBJ2-2, with TRBD1 as a possible D gene (6 bases). The length of the CDR3 is 15 residues. Trimming took off 2 bases at V and 0 bases at J, with 8 bases between the two ends. Germline V gene sequence: CDR1 SGHRS, CDR2 YFSETQ. The CDR3 DNA reads TGCGCCAGCAGCTTAGGGGGAGCGAACACCGGGGAGCTGTTTTTT. As protein: CASSLGGANTGELFF.

The V gene is TRBV15, the J gene TRBJ2-5; 9 bases are a match to TRBD2. V was pared by 5 bases and J by 3 bases, with 10 bases of the junction left unmatched. The germline CDR1 and CDR2 sequences are LNHNV and YYDKDF (reference sequence). The CDR3 is made up of 16 amino acids. The CDR3 loop reads CATSRPGLADKETQYF. DNA of the CDR3: TGTGCCACCAGCCGTCCGGGACTAGCAGATAAAGAGACCCAGTACTTC.

This chain joins TRBV27 and TRBJ1-6; tentative D call: TRBD1 (5 bases). V lost 3 bases, J lost 0 bases, and 12 bases lay in between. Per the germline V gene, CDR1 is MNHEY and CDR2 is SMNVEV (reference sequence). This CDR3 is 17 amino acids long. The CDR3 DNA reads TGTGCCAGCAGTTTTGGGGGGTCTAGCTCCTATAATTCACCCCTCCACTTT. Translating it yields CASSFGGSSSYNSPLHF.

The chain has TRBV4-2 and TRBJ2-7, with 9 positions matching TRBD2. V lost 3 bases to trimming and J lost 5 bases; unmatched junction nucleotides: 20. Germline V gene lookup returns CDR1 LGHNA and CDR2 YNFKEQ. The CDR3 has 19 residues. The CDR3 loop is CASSHPSRITGTSTHEQYF. The CDR3 nucleotides are TGTGCCAGCAGCCACCCCTCGAGGATTACCGGGACTAGCACCCACGAGCAGTACTTC.

DNA for the CDR3: TGTGCCAGCAGCAACCGGGGGAGCTCTGGAAACACCATATATTTT. The encoded protein is CASSNRGSSGNTIYF. J is TRBJ1-3 and V is TRBV14; a possible D gene is TRBD1 (5 bases). This CDR3 is 15 amino acids long. Germline assignment: CDR1 SGHDN and CDR2 FVKESK. With 5 bases removed from V and 0 bases from J, the gap between germline ends came to 11 bases.

V and J are TRBV5-4 and TRBJ2-5, with D possibly being TRBD2 (7 bases). CDR3 length: 15 residues. The ends were cut back, 5 bases at V and 3 bases at J, with 17 bases in the middle. Germline values: CDR1 SGHNT, CDR2 YYREEE (reference sequence). This CDR3 is CASRLGGPVEETQYF. The CDR3 DNA is TGTGCCAGCAGGCTGGGGGGGCCCGTAGAAGAGACCCAGTACTTC.

The genes are TRBV7-8 and TRBJ1-1; D not certain. This CDR3 has 14 amino acids. Germline CDR1 and CDR2: SGHVS and FQNEAQ. V lost 1 base and J lost 4, with 10 bases in between. This CDR3 is CASSLVGGPTEAFF. In nucleotides, the CDR3 is TGTGCCAGCAGCTTAGTAGGAGGGCCCACTGAAGCTTTCTTT.

The chain links TRBV3-1 (or the pseudogene TRBV3-2) to TRBJ2-2; TRBD1 matches at 7 bases. V gave up 4 bases and J gave up 6 bases; unmatched junction bases: 2. Per germline, CDR1 LGHDT and CDR2 YNNKEL (reference sequence). CDR3 length: 13 amino acids. The CDR3 bases are TGTGCCAGCAGCCGACAGGGAGCCGGGGAGCTGTTTTTT. This codes for CASSRQGAGELFF.

The chain combines TRBV9 with TRBJ1-6; 8 nucleotides agree with TRBD1. Germline loops: CDR1 SGDLS, CDR2 YYNGEE. The ends lost 4 bases at V and 10 bases at J; junction bases unmatched: 10. This CDR3 region has 15 residues. The CDR3 bases are TGTGCCAGCAGCCCCCCGGGACAGGCCTCCTCACCCCTCCACTTT. Translating gives CASSPPGQASSPLHF.

The chain recombines TRBV27 with TRBJ1-2; 7 bases align to TRBD1. The V segment lost 3 bases and the J segment 0 bases; nucleotides outside the gene matches: 7. The germline V gene has CDR1 MNHEY and CDR2 SMNVEV (reference sequence). This CDR3 has 16 residues. The CDR3 DNA follows: TGTGCCAGCAGTTTCAGGGGGGACACCGCTAACTATGGCTACACCTTC. Amino acids: CASSFRGDTANYGYTF.

The V call is TRBV9, the J call TRBJ2-3; 10 bases fit TRBD2. From germline, CDR1 is SGDLS and CDR2 YYNGEE. V lost 3 bases and J lost 4; bases outside the gene matches: 8. The CDR3 loop spans 16 amino acids. The CDR3 spells CASSGSSGSKADTQYF. CDR3 nucleotide sequence: TGTGCCAGCAGCGGATCTAGCGGGAGTAAGGCAGATACGCAGTATTTT.